These 30 T cell receptor beta chains were all obtained from the same sample, sequenced in a study of CD8 T cells in Susac syndrome. After extraction with the RNeasy kit, about 0.45 to 1 ug of the RNA was reverse transcribed using random hexamers. TCRdb re-derived calls from the immunoSEQ multiplex PCR reads in MiXCR, one entry per CDR3 protein. The sample includes about 120,000 distinct CDR3 sequences, about 95% of them seen just once. Sequencing was done on a sample of CD4+ T cells from PBMCs. These receptors were obtained from a human donor in good health.

The rearrangement links TRBV19 to TRBJ1-2; a possible D gene is TRBD1 (6 bases). The ends were cut back, 7 bases at V and 3 bases at J, with 12 bases in the middle. This CDR3 is built from 13 residues. The germline CDR1 and CDR2 sequences are LNHDA and SQIVND (reference sequence). The CDR3 coding sequence is TGTGCCAGTACTCAGGACAGAGACTATGGCTACACCTTC. Translated: CASTQDRDYGYTF.

The rearrangement links TRBV30 to TRBJ2-7; 10 bases match TRBD1. V lost 2 bases to trimming and J lost 10 bases; unmatched junction nucleotides: 5. This CDR3 contains 12 residues. Germline-derived CDR1 and CDR2 are GTSNPN and SVGIG (reference sequence). The chain's CDR3 is CAWSPGTGVQYF. In DNA, the CDR3 is TGTGCCTGGAGTCCCGGGACAGGGGTTCAGTACTTC.

CDR3 nucleotide sequence: TGTGCCAGCAGCCAAGGGACCAGGCGGGACGAGCAGTACTTC. Its translation: CASSQGTRRDEQYF. The V call is TRBV3-1, the J call TRBJ2-7, with a possible D match to TRBD2 (5 bases). From germline, CDR1 is LGHDT and CDR2 YNNKEL (reference sequence). This CDR3 is 14 amino acids long. Trimming took 1 base from V and 5 from J, leaving 12 bases between them.

V gene TRBV30 combines with J gene TRBJ1-6, with a weak D call TRBD1 (6 bases). The CDR3 spans 16 residues. CDR1 is GTSNPN, CDR2 SVGIG, per germline (reference sequence). V dropped 1 base and J dropped 0 bases, with 10 bases sitting between them. CDR3: CAWSARGTSYNSPLHF. Written as DNA, the CDR3 is TGTGCCTGGAGTGCCAGGGGCACCTCCTATAATTCACCCCTCCACTTT. The whole variable domain, filled in from reference TRBV30 and TRBJ1-6, reads SQTIHQWPATLVQPVGSPLSLECTVEGTSNPNLYWYRQAAGRGLQLLFYSVGIGQISSEVPQNLSASRPQDRQFILSSKKLLLSDSGFYLCAWSARGTSYNSPLHFGNGTRLTVT.

This clonotype has only one observation. V gene TRBV6-6 combines with J gene TRBJ1-4; no clear D gene. The CDR3 loop spans 13 amino acids. The V gene lost 4 bases and the J gene lost 7 bases, with 10 bases spanning the gap. The germline gives CDR1 MNHNY, CDR2 SVGAGI (reference sequence). For the CDR3, the DNA is TGTGCCAGCAGTTCACGGGTCCGTGAAAAACTGTTTTTT. It yields the protein CASSSRVREKLFF.

V is TRBV7-8 and J is TRBJ2-5, with 10 bases identical to TRBD2. Germline CDR1 reads SGHVS; CDR2 reads FQNEAQ. The length of the CDR3 is 14 residues. With V trimmed by 3 bases and J by 7 bases, 5 bases remained unmatched. This CDR3 is CASSFLAGEGTQYF. CDR3 coding DNA: TGTGCCAGCAGCTTCCTAGCGGGAGAGGGGACCCAGTACTTC.

The rearrangement uses TRBV30 and TRBJ1-3, with D uncertain. Trimming shortened V by 3 bases and J by 2 bases, and 5 bases separated the two germline ends. Germline-derived CDR1 and CDR2 are GTSNPN and SVGIG (reference sequence). CDR3 length: 12 amino acids. DNA for the CDR3: TGTGCCTGGAGGGACCCTGGAAACACCATATATTTT. This gives the protein CAWRDPGNTIYF.

The CDR3 DNA is TGCAGCGTGCCTTCAAAAGACATTCAGTACTTC. Translation gives CSVPSKDIQYF. The chain uses TRBV29-1 and TRBJ2-4; D gene uncertain. Trimming pared 6 bases from V and 8 bases from J, leaving 11 bases between. In germline, CDR1 is SQVTM, CDR2 ANQGSEA. This CDR3 spans 11 amino acids.

This sequence joins TRBV6-5 and TRBJ2-5, with D perhaps being TRBD1 or TRBD2 (5 bases each). V was cut by 0 bases and J by 1 base, with 15 bases left in between. The germline CDR1 and CDR2 sequences are MNHEY and SVGAGI. This CDR3 spans 17 amino acids. The CDR3 DNA sequence: TGTGCCAGCAGTTACTCATTGGGGGAGTGGATCCAAGAGACCCAGTACTTC. It is translated as CASSYSLGEWIQETQYF.

This clonotype occurred a few times. V usage is TRBV11-2 and J usage is TRBJ2-7; D tentatively reads TRBD1 or TRBD2 (6 bases each). CDR3 length: 18 amino acids. V lost 5 bases and J lost 4, with 27 bases in between. CDR1 is SGHAT and CDR2 is FQNNGV in the germline V gene. CDR3 DNA: TGTGCCAGCAGCCCCCTTTCGCGGGAACAGGGAAAGGGGTACGAGCAGTACTTC. Encoded protein: CASSPLSREQGKGYEQYF.

The chain is built from TRBV7-8 and TRBJ2-4; 8 positions match TRBD2. This CDR3 spans 17 amino acids. V was clipped by 1 base and J by 0 bases; unmatched bases: 5. Germline loops: CDR1 SGHVS, CDR2 FQNEAQ. The chain's CDR3 is CASSLGRLAGAKNIQYF. The DNA of the CDR3 is TGTGCCAGCAGCTTAGGGCGGCTAGCGGGAGCCAAAAACATTCAGTACTTC.

The gene calls are TRBV2 and TRBJ2-1, with D uncertain. Germline CDR1 and CDR2: SNHLY and FYNNEI. Trimming took 6 bases from V and 9 from J, leaving 18 bases between them. The CDR3 contains 14 residues. CDR3 loop: CASSPVGAIIEQFF. The CDR3 coding sequence is TGTGCCAGCAGCCCTGTGGGTGCCATTATTGAGCAGTTCTTC.

This chain uses TRBV7-2 with TRBJ2-7; 7 positions agree with TRBD1. Trimming took 4 bases from V and 0 from J; bases not matched to a gene: 3. The CDR3 loop spans 14 amino acids. Germline V gene lookup returns CDR1 SGHTA and CDR2 FQGNSA. CDR3 loop: CASSSDRTSYEQYF. DNA of the CDR3: TGTGCCAGCAGCTCGGACAGGACCTCCTACGAGCAGTACTTC.

The chain couples TRBV15 to TRBJ2-1; 10 bases line up with TRBD1. The length of the CDR3 is 19 residues. V lost 5 bases, J lost 0 bases, and 13 bases stayed unmatched. Germline CDR1 is LNHNV and CDR2 is YYDKDF (reference sequence). Here the CDR3 reads CATSGSGQGSLSSYNEQFF. The CDR3 bases are TGTGCCACCAGCGGATCGGGACAGGGGTCCCTAAGCTCCTACAATGAGCAGTTCTTC.

J is TRBJ2-7 and V is TRBV9, with 7 bases that match TRBD1. Germline loops: CDR1 SGDLS, CDR2 YYNGEE. The CDR3 extends over 14 amino acids. With 3 bases clipped from V and 2 bases from J, the junction kept 5 bases outside the gene matches. CDR3 region: CASSARDSAYEQYF. The CDR3 DNA reads TGTGCCAGCAGCGCCCGGGACAGTGCCTACGAGCAGTACTTC. The whole variable domain, remainder taken from reference TRBV9 and TRBJ2-7, is DSGVTQTPKHLITATGQRVTLRCSPRSGDLSVYWYQQSLDQGLQFLIQYYNGEERAKGNILERFSAQQFPDLHSELNLSSLELGDSALYFCASSARDSAYEQYFGPGTRLTVT.

The chain has TRBV4-1 and TRBJ1-5, with 8 bases aligning to TRBD1. Per germline, CDR1 MGHRA and CDR2 YSYEKL. The CDR3 covers 14 residues. Trimming removed 4 bases from V and 5 bases from J; junction bases left unmatched: 4. Here the CDR3 reads CASSLSDRDQPQHF. CDR3 sequence (DNA): TGCGCCAGCAGCCTTTCGGACAGGGATCAGCCCCAGCATTTT.

This clonotype was counted a single time. V is TRBV6-4 and J is TRBJ2-3; 7 nucleotides line up with TRBD2. J gave up 3 bases and V 6 bases, and 6 bases lay outside the gene matches. The CDR3 totals 14 residues. Germline lookup yields CDR1 MRHNA and CDR2 SNTAGT. The CDR3 loop reads CASRREEGTDTQYF. CDR3 sequence (DNA): TGTGCCAGCAGACGGGAGGAGGGGACAGATACGCAGTATTTT.

The chain is built from TRBV7-9 and TRBJ1-4; D is possibly TRBD1 (5 bases). Germline assignment: CDR1 SEHNR and CDR2 FQNEAQ (reference sequence). The CDR3 extends over 16 amino acids. V was cut by 1 base and J by 2 bases, with 11 bases left in between. The CDR3 sequence: CASSLGGATTNEKLFF. The CDR3 DNA follows: TGTGCCAGCAGCTTAGGAGGGGCGACCACTAATGAAAAACTGTTTTTT.

V usage is TRBV29-1 and J usage is TRBJ1-1; a possible D gene is TRBD1 (5 bases). CDR1 SQVTM and CDR2 ANQGSEA come from the germline V gene. The V end was cut by 0 bases, the J end by 1 base, with 6 bases between. The CDR3 contains 13 residues. For the CDR3, the DNA is TGCAGCGTTGAAGAAGGGGCGAACACTGAAGCTTTCTTT. This translates into CSVEEGANTEAFF.

This chain links TRBV20-1 with TRBJ2-2, with 9 positions matching TRBD2. This CDR3 spans 18 amino acids. Germline V lookup: CDR1 DFQATT, CDR2 SNEGSKA (reference sequence). Trimming took 6 bases from V and 6 from J; bases not matched to a gene: 20. DNA for the CDR3: TGCAGTGCCCTCAAAATTGGGTTAGCGGGAGTTAGGGCCGGGGAGCTGTTTTTT. It encodes CSALKIGLAGVRAGELFF.

The CDR3 bases are TGTGCCAGCAGTTCGGCCGGGACAGGGAGCTACGAGCAGTACTTC. Amino acid sequence: CASSSAGTGSYEQYF. The chain employs TRBV12-3 or TRBV12-4 and TRBJ2-7; 9 bases match TRBD1. The CDR3 is made up of 15 amino acids. Trimming removed 4 bases from V and 3 bases from J; junction bases left unmatched: 7.

The V and J genes are TRBV6-2 or TRBV6-3 and TRBJ1-6; D is undetermined. V dropped 0 bases and J dropped 6 bases, with 3 bases sitting between them. Germline CDR1 and CDR2: MNHEY and SVGEGT. The CDR3 loop spans 13 amino acids. The CDR3 coding sequence is TGTGCCAGCAGTTACTCGAGTAATTCACCCCTCCACTTT. Its translation: CASSYSSNSPLHF.

The chain joins TRBV5-1 to TRBJ1-1; 9 bases line up with TRBD1. CDR1 SGHRS and CDR2 YFSETQ come from the germline V gene. With V trimmed by 4 bases and J by 1 base, 5 bases remained unmatched. This CDR3 is 15 amino acids long. CDR3: CASSMPDRGNTEAFF. DNA of the CDR3: TGCGCCAGCAGCATGCCGGACAGGGGGAACACTGAAGCTTTCTTT.

The chain couples TRBV19 to TRBJ1-3, with unresolved D. V was pared by 6 bases and J by 5 bases, with 8 bases between. Germline lookup yields CDR1 LNHDA and CDR2 SQIVND (reference sequence). The CDR3 runs to 12 residues. The CDR3 reads CASSKERNTIYF. DNA for the CDR3: TGTGCCAGTAGCAAGGAGAGAAACACCATATATTTT.

The chain carries TRBV20-1 and TRBJ2-2; TRBD1 is a possible D gene (7 bases). This CDR3 region has 15 residues. Deletions cut 3 bases from V and 7 bases from J, with 18 bases between. Germline assignment: CDR1 DFQATT and CDR2 SNEGSKA (reference sequence). CDR3 coding DNA: TGCAGTGCTAGGGCGGAGGGGGCGCGAATCGGGGAGCTGTTTTTT. Translation: CSARAEGARIGELFF.

The V call is TRBV20-1, the J call TRBJ2-3; 7 nucleotides match TRBD2. This CDR3 spans 13 amino acids. The germline CDR1 and CDR2 sequences are DFQATT and SNEGSKA (reference sequence). V lost 3 bases and J lost 4; bases outside the gene matches: 4. In nucleotides, the CDR3 is TGCAGTGCTAGTACTAGCGTCCCAGATACGCAGTATTTT. Its protein is CSASTSVPDTQYF.

The chain is built from TRBV27 and TRBJ1-1; D is possibly TRBD1 (5 bases). The germline V gene has CDR1 MNHEY and CDR2 SMNVEV (reference sequence). This CDR3 contains 14 residues. V lost 5 bases and J lost 6, with 16 bases in between. CDR3 DNA: TGTGCCAGCAGTCCAGACAGCGGAAGGTCTGAAGCTTTCTTT. This sequence encodes CASSPDSGRSEAFF.

This clonotype was picked up one time. The gene calls are TRBV5-1 and TRBJ2-1; 9 bases agree with TRBD2. This CDR3 spans 14 amino acids. After removal of 3 bases from V and 6 bases from J, the junction contained 4 bases not matched to a gene. Per the germline V gene, CDR1 is SGHRS and CDR2 is YFSETQ. The DNA of the CDR3 is TGCGCCAGCAGCTATAGCGGGAGTGCCAATGAGCAGTTCTTC. Translation: CASSYSGSANEQFF.

The gene calls are TRBV10-3 and TRBJ2-3, with D possibly TRBD1 on 5 matching bases. V lost 5 bases, J lost 3 bases, and 12 bases lay in between. Germline CDR1 and CDR2: ENHRY and SYGVKD. CDR3 length equals 14 residues. In DNA, the CDR3 is TGTGCCATCAGTATGGGGCTGGGGACAGATACGCAGTATTTT. Translating gives CAISMGLGTDTQYF.

The chain couples TRBV6-1 to TRBJ2-7; possibly TRBD1 for D (6 bases). V dropped 5 bases and J dropped 0 bases, with 14 bases sitting between them. The CDR3 extends over 15 amino acids. The germline gives CDR1 MNHNS, CDR2 SASEGT. The CDR3 bases are TGTGCCAGCAGTCGCCGGACAGCCTCCTCCTACGAGCAGTACTTC. It yields the protein CASSRRTASSYEQYF.